One and the same sample provided the 23 T cell receptor beta chains below, sequenced in a study of OX40 agonist ivuxolimab in advanced cancers. The table came from immunoSEQ multiplex PCR; TCRdb's copy has only in-frame clones and leaves some out. Of about 76,000 clones in the sample, more than 75% were seen once. The sample here was CD4+ or CD8+ T cells sorted from blood, taken in a trial of the OX40 agonist ivuxolimab. These receptors originate from an adult with an advanced solid tumor such as melanoma, head and neck, liver or kidney cancer.

The chain recombines TRBV9 with TRBJ2-3; no reliable D call. Germline CDR1 is SGDLS and CDR2 is YYNGEE. The CDR3 is made up of 13 amino acids. Trimming left V 0 bases short and J 2 bases short, with 4 bases between. The CDR3 coding sequence is TGTGCCAGCAGCGTAGGGGTCACAGATACGCAGTATTTT. This gives the protein CASSVGVTDTQYF.

The CDR3 nucleotides are TGCGCCAGCAGCGCTCGGGGAGGTGGTGAAGCTTTCTTT. Its translation: CASSARGGGEAFF. This chain links TRBV5-1 with TRBJ1-1; unclear D gene. Trimming removed 4 bases from V and 7 bases from J, with 14 bases in between. From germline, CDR1 is SGHRS and CDR2 YFSETQ. The CDR3 spans 13 residues.

The chain uses TRBV5-6 and TRBJ2-7; the match to TRBD1 covers 7 bases. Germline CDR1 reads SGHDT; CDR2 reads YYEEEE. V shed 2 bases, J shed 0 bases, and the junction held 2 bases outside the gene matches. CDR3 length equals 14 residues. The CDR3 here is CASSFSGGSYEQYF. Here the CDR3 DNA reads TGTGCCAGCAGCTTCTCAGGGGGCTCCTACGAGCAGTACTTC. The whole variable domain, remainder taken from reference TRBV5-6 and TRBJ2-7, is DAGVTQSPTHLIKTRGQQVTLRCSPKSGHDTVSWYQQALGQGPQFIFQYYEEEERQRGNFPDRFSGHQFPNYSSELNVNALLLGDSALYLCASSFSGGSYEQYFGPGTRLTVT.

This rearrangement joins TRBV7-6 to TRBJ2-7; 7 bases are shared with TRBD2. V lost 5 bases and J lost 2; bases outside the gene matches: 18. CDR1 SGHVS and CDR2 FNYEAQ come from the germline V gene. This CDR3 has 18 residues. CDR3 nucleotides: TGTGCCAGCAGCCCTAGGTTGGGAAGCGGGAATTCCCCCTACGAGCAGTACTTC. Amino acid sequence: CASSPRLGSGNSPYEQYF.

In the case of this clone: The junction departs from the called germline gene at one end, perhaps through a read error. The genes are TRBV19 and TRBJ1-4; 7 nucleotides agree with TRBD1. CDR3 size: 15 residues. The V gene's germline CDR1 is LNHDA and CDR2 SQIVND (reference sequence). This CDR3 is CASSKGTVQNEKLFF. CDR3 nucleotides: TGTGCCAGCAGTAAGGGGACAGTTCAGAATGAAAAACTGTTTTTT.

This chain uses TRBV11-2 with TRBJ2-1; 10 nucleotides line up with TRBD2. With 5 bases clipped from V and 9 bases from J, the junction kept 7 bases outside the gene matches. Germline loops: CDR1 SGHAT, CDR2 FQNNGV. The CDR3 is 14 residues long. CDR3 coding DNA: TGTGCCAGCAGCGCCCTAGCGGGAGCCAGTGAGCAGTTCTTC. This encodes CASSALAGASEQFF. Variable domain in full (rest from reference TRBV11-2 and TRBJ2-1): EAGVAQSPRYKIIEKRQSVAFWCNPISGHATLYWYQQILGQGPKLLIQFQNNGVVDDSQLPKDRFSAERLKGVDSTLKIQPAKLEDSAVYLCASSALAGASEQFFGPGTRLTVL.

The chain employs TRBV2 and TRBJ2-3; 9 nucleotides match TRBD2. This CDR3 comprises 14 residues. CDR1 SNHLY and CDR2 FYNNEI come from the germline V gene. Losses at the gene ends were 7 bases for V and 2 bases for J; bases not matched to a gene: 4. CDR3 DNA sequence: TGTGCCAGCAAGCTAGCGGGACTCACAGATACGCAGTATTTT. It specifies CASKLAGLTDTQYF.

The chain recombines TRBV27 with TRBJ2-3, with unresolved D. The CDR3 has 15 amino acids. V was pared by 2 bases and J by 2 bases, with 11 bases between. Germline V gene sequence: CDR1 MNHEY, CDR2 SMNVEV (reference sequence). The CDR3 sequence is CASSLIGGFTDTQYF. In DNA, the CDR3 is TGTGCCAGCAGTTTAATTGGTGGGTTCACAGATACGCAGTATTTT.

The gene calls are TRBV13 and TRBJ2-3; D gene uncertain. This CDR3 is 13 amino acids long. Trimming left V 0 bases short and J 5 bases short, with 6 bases between. The germline CDR1 and CDR2 sequences are PRHDT and FYEKMQ (reference sequence). The CDR3 loop is CASSLGGEDTQYF. The CDR3 nucleotides are TGTGCCAGCAGCTTAGGTGGGGAAGATACGCAGTATTTT.

J is TRBJ1-3 and V is TRBV5-5, with D maybe TRBD1 (6 bases). The ends were cut back, 1 base at V and 0 bases at J, with 14 bases in the middle. The germline V gene has CDR1 SGHKS and CDR2 YYEKEE (reference sequence). This CDR3 spans 17 amino acids. For the CDR3, the DNA is TGTGCCAGCAGCTTGCGGGGGGGCCAGAGCTCTGGAAACACCATATATTTT. Its protein is CASSLRGGQSSGNTIYF.

This chain connects TRBV28 to TRBJ2-1, with TRBD2 matching over 9 bases. This CDR3 has 14 residues. From germline, CDR1 is MDHEN and CDR2 SYDVKM. J gave up 4 bases and V 8 bases, and 6 bases lay outside the gene matches. The DNA of the CDR3 is TGTGCCAGCCTGATGACTAGCGGATACAATGAGCAGTTCTTC. This codes for CASLMTSGYNEQFF.

This chain joins TRBV28 and TRBJ2-3; TRBD2 is a possible D gene (7 bases). Germline CDR1 and CDR2: MDHEN and SYDVKM. Trimming shortened V by 5 bases and J by 4 bases, and 16 bases separated the two germline ends. The CDR3 is made up of 15 amino acids. The CDR3 DNA sequence: TGTGCCAGCAGTGCCTACAGGGAGGGGGCAGATACGCAGTATTTT. It translates to CASSAYREGADTQYF.

Only one count was recorded for this clone. The chain recombines TRBV6-1 with TRBJ1-4; the match to TRBD1 covers 8 bases. The ends lost 6 bases at V and 8 bases at J; junction bases unmatched: 11. Germline lookup yields CDR1 MNHNS and CDR2 SASEGT. The CDR3 is made up of 15 amino acids. Here the CDR3 reads CASSGKGQVKEKLFF. In DNA form, the CDR3 reads TGTGCCAGCAGCGGGAAGGGACAGGTAAAGGAAAAACTGTTTTTT.

This chain links TRBV6-1 with TRBJ2-7; no clear D. The CDR3 loop spans 13 amino acids. The V gene lost 6 bases and the J gene lost 1 base, with 10 bases spanning the gap. CDR1 is MNHNS and CDR2 is SASEGT in the germline V gene. The CDR3 reads CASRTPGSYEQYF. In nucleotides, the CDR3 is TGTGCCAGCAGGACACCCGGGTCCTACGAGCAGTACTTC.

This clone appeared a single time. The chain carries TRBV6-5 and TRBJ2-7, with D perhaps TRBD1 (5 bases). The CDR3 is 15 amino acids. The germline gives CDR1 MNHEY, CDR2 SVGAGI. The germline V and J ends were trimmed by 0 bases and 5 bases, with 14 bases remaining between them. CDR3 sequence: CASSYSKVRVDEQYF. As DNA, the CDR3 is TGTGCCAGCAGTTACTCGAAGGTCAGGGTCGACGAGCAGTACTTC.

J is TRBJ2-1 and V is TRBV27; 10 bases agree with TRBD2. The germline V gene has CDR1 MNHEY and CDR2 SMNVEV (reference sequence). V lost 2 bases and J lost 9; bases outside the gene matches: 7. This CDR3 has 15 amino acids. CDR3 amino acids: CASSLLAGVVTEQFF. As DNA, the CDR3 is TGTGCCAGCAGTTTACTAGCGGGAGTTGTAACTGAGCAGTTCTTC.

The V gene is TRBV7-9, the J gene TRBJ2-3; D gene ambiguous. The CDR3 totals 14 residues. Germline CDR1 is SEHNR and CDR2 is FQNEAQ (reference sequence). Trimming cost V 1 base and J 0 bases, with 5 bases left between them. The CDR3 reads CASSLGDSTDTQYF. The CDR3, as DNA: TGTGCCAGCAGCTTAGGGGATAGCACAGATACGCAGTATTTT.

This chain joins TRBV6-5 and TRBJ2-7, with no clear D. The V gene's germline CDR1 is MNHEY and CDR2 SVGAGI. Trimming stripped 6 bases from V and 2 bases from J, with 8 bases between. The CDR3 has 12 residues. CDR3 residues: CASSRLTYEQYF. The CDR3, as DNA: TGTGCCAGCAGCCGACTTACCTACGAGCAGTACTTC.

In its sample, this clone was seen a few times. The rearrangement links TRBV19 to TRBJ2-2; no clear D. With 5 bases removed from V and 1 base from J, the gap between germline ends came to 5 bases. The CDR3 consists of 13 residues. Germline V gene lookup returns CDR1 LNHDA and CDR2 SQIVND (reference sequence). This chain's CDR3 is CASSFRNTGELFF. CDR3 in DNA: TGTGCCAGTAGTTTTCGGAACACCGGGGAGCTGTTTTTT.

The rearrangement links TRBV19 to TRBJ2-3; D remains ambiguous. Germline V gene sequence: CDR1 LNHDA, CDR2 SQIVND (reference sequence). The V and J ends lost 3 bases and 0 bases respectively, with 10 bases between them. The CDR3 extends over 15 amino acids. CDR3 sequence (DNA): TGTGCCAGTAGTATCCAGTTCGGGAGCACAGATACGCAGTATTTT. This gives the protein CASSIQFGSTDTQYF.

CDR3 loop: CASSLWGSYEQYF. CDR3 nucleotides: TGTGCCAGCAGTTTATGGGGTTCCTACGAGCAGTACTTC. This sequence joins TRBV27 and TRBJ2-7; D is unclear. CDR1 and CDR2 from the germline V gene are MNHEY and SMNVEV (reference sequence). The length of the CDR3 is 13 residues. Trimming cost V 1 base and J 1 base, with 5 bases left between them.

This clone has more than one count but fewer than ten. The V gene is TRBV18, the J gene TRBJ2-6; D gene unclear. This CDR3 contains 12 residues. From germline, CDR1 is KGHSH and CDR2 LQKENI. The germline V and J ends were trimmed by 6 bases and 0 bases, with 0 bases remaining between them. CDR3 protein: CASSSGANVLTF. The CDR3 nucleotides read TGTGCCAGCTCCTCTGGGGCCAACGTCCTGACTTTC.

V and J are TRBV28 and TRBJ1-1; 10 bases match TRBD1. The V gene end was trimmed by 7 bases and the J gene end by 2 bases; junction bases not matched to a gene: 4. Germline V gene data show CDR1 as MDHEN and CDR2 as SYDVKM. The CDR3 has 14 amino acids. CDR3 DNA sequence: TGTGCCAGCACCCGGGACAGGGGAAACACTGAAGCTTTCTTT. It translates to CASTRDRGNTEAFF.